This T cell receptor (beta chain) originates from a study of T cell responses to AZD1222 COVID-19 vaccine. Germline V gene data show CDR1 as MNHEY and CDR2 as SVGEGT. There are 14 residues in the CDR3. V was shortened by 2 bases and J by 5 bases, with 10 bases between the two germline ends. Libraries were prepared by immunoSEQ multiplex PCR; TCRdb keeps only in-frame clonotypes and omits some of them. The data hold about 120,000 clones, with approximately 90% observed a single time. General study points: All repertoire sampling was performed exclusively after the peak T cell response. Seropositive AZD1222 recipients at baseline numbered only five or six. Among vaccine-associated CD4 TCRs, coverage spanned spike, with dominance at 160-218 and 743-854.

A note on this clone: What it recognizes is unknown.

This sample comprised peripheral blood, obtained 28 days after the second AZD1222 dose. This receptor was identified in an adult who received the AZD1222 COVID-19 vaccine. The V gene is TRBV6-2 or TRBV6-3, the J gene TRBJ2-1; D possibly corresponds to TRBD2 (5 bases). CDR3 region: CASSYRGPNNEQFF. In DNA, the CDR3 is TGTGCCAGCAGTTACCGCGGGCCGAACAATGAGCAGTTCTTC.